The source of this T cell receptor (beta chain) is a study of blood T cell repertoires in COVID-19. Germline CDR1 MRHNA, CDR2 SNTAGT. The V gene end was trimmed by 1 base and the J gene end by 2 bases; junction bases not matched to a gene: 7. The CDR3 covers 16 residues. Method: immunoSEQ multiplex PCR; TCRdb's copy keeps in-frame clones and lacks some. This sample has 150,000 to 200,000 clones, with roughly four fifths found just once. Material for sequencing was peripheral blood. V usage is TRBV6-4 and J usage is TRBJ2-7; 8 positions match TRBD2. This receptor was obtained from a woman of 80 years or more with acute or convalescent COVID-19. CDR3: CASSDYSSGPAYEQYF. The CDR3 DNA follows: TGTGCCAGCAGTGACTACTCTAGCGGGCCCGCCTACGAGCAGTACTTC.